The clone carrying this TCR beta chain was observed a few times. This entry comes from a study of blood T cell repertoires in COVID-19. Overall study: From the United States, Italy and Spain came samples of acute and convalescent COVID-19. T cells, B-cell-depleted T cells, or PBMCs supplied cDNA or gDNA.

Authors' methods: Amplification with reference gene primers provided the estimates of nucleated cell counts. The assay was immunoSEQ multiplex PCR, and TCRdb's table has in-frame clones only and misses some. Clonal size and the V and J genes are those of that table, whereas D and trimming came from the DNA. This table holds tens of thousands of clones, around 73% found once. The CDR3 spans 15 residues. Germline CDR1 reads SNHLY; CDR2 reads FYNNEI. The ends lost 7 bases at V and 3 bases at J; junction bases unmatched: 6. The chain couples TRBV2 to TRBJ2-7; TRBD2 matches 13 bases. The sequenced material came from peripheral blood. This clonotype was obtained from a woman in her seventies with acute or convalescent COVID-19. The CDR3: CASTTRTSGGYEQYF. CDR3 bases: TGTGCCAGCACCACTAGGACTAGCGGGGGCTACGAGCAGTACTTC.